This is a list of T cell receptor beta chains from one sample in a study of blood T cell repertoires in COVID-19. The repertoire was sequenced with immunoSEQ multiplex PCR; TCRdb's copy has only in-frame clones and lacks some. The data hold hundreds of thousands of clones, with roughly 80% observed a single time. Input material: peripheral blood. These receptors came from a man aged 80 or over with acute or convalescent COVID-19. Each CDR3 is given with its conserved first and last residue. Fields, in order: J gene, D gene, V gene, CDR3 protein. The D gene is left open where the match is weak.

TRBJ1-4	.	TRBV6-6	CASSLKFSGQKREKLFF
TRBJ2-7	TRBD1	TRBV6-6	CASSYRPPGQRYEQYF
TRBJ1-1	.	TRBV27	CASSLSGRPNTEAFF
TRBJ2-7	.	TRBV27	CASSFMDSLADEQYF
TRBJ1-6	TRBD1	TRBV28	CASSPRGFASPLHF
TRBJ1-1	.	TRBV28	CASSFRQGTEAFF
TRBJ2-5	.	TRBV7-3	CASSSTVKETQYF
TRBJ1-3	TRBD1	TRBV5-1	CASSFAPGQLSGNTIYF
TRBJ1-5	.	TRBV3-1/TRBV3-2	CASSRTNNQPQHF
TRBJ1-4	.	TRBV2	CASSTGTYYSGEKLFF
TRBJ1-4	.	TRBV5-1	CASSFYGGTNEKLFF
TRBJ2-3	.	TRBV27	CASSFEGPPGDTQYF
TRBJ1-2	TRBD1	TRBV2	CASSQGQGNYGYTF
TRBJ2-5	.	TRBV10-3	CAISSNLVGQTQYF
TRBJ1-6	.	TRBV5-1	CASSLGRQRERPDSPLHF
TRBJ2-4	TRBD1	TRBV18	CASSIDRAQDIQYF
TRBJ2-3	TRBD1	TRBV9	CASSVGVQGAQYF
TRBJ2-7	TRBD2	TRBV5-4	CASSPGTSGPYEQYF
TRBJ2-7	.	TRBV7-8	CASSFGSTYEQYF
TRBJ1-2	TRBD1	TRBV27	CASSGRDRLDGYTF
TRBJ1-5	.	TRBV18	CASSPLYSNQPQHF
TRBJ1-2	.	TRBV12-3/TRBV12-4	CASSNLGQTPF
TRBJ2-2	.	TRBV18	CASSQLLTGELFF
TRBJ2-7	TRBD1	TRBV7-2	CASSFAGTGDHEQYF
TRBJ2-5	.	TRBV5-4	CASSLEATIQETQYF
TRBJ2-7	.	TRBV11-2	CASSLDMFSYEQYF
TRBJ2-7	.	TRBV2	CASRMQLYEQYF
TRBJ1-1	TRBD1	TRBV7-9	CASSLPLRTGGVRNTEAFF
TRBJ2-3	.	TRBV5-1	CASSPAGGQGPTDTQYF
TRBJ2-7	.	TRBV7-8	CASSRDRPYEQYF
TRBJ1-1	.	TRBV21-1	CASNAGGTEAFF
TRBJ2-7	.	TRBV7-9	CASSLLAGLGIDEQYF
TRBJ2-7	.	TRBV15	CATSRDFAGEQYF
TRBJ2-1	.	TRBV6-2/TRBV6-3	CASSLGGVRQYNEQFF
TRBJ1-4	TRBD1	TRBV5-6	CASSIQGTATNEKLFF
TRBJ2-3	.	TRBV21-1	CASSKMGQGVYDTQYF
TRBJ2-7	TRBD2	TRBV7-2	CASRPTSGSGYEQYF
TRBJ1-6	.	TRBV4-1	CASSQEVTTRNSPLHF
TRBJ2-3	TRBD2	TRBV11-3	CASSPLAQRESGGDTQYF
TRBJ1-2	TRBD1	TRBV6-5	CASRYRDSEWGYTF